This T cell receptor beta chain derives from a study of T cells in Graves' hyperthyroidism and ophthalmopathy. The germline V and J ends were trimmed by 3 bases and 1 base, with 12 bases remaining between them. The CDR3 totals 15 residues. CDR1 is LGHNT, CDR2 FRNRAP, per germline. Broader study findings: Ophthalmopathy was model-predicted a median roughly six months pre-onset.

This clonotype was detected only a few times. What it binds is unknown. Using RNA transcripts as the source, TCR beta CDR3 regions were amplified. The TCR CDR3 first-round RT-PCR relied on the HTBI primer set. TCRdb fed the multiplex PCR reads into MiXCR, producing one record per CDR3 protein. The table shows about 600,000 distinct CDR3 sequences, with about 14% occurring only once. Material: blood. This receptor was taken from a young woman with Graves' ophthalmopathy. This chain links TRBV12-5 with TRBJ1-2, with unresolved D. The CDR3 nucleotides read TGTGCTAGTGGTTTACCGGAAAGATATAACTATGGCTACACCTTC. Its translation: CASGLPERYNYGYTF.